The 12 T cell receptor beta chains given below trace back to one sample, sequenced in a study of blood T cell repertoires in COVID-19. Assay used: immunoSEQ multiplex PCR; TCRdb lists only in-frame clones, some missing. The profile covers 200,000 to 250,000 clones, with roughly 89% appearing a single time and approximately 10% taken by the ten largest. Sequencing used PBMCs or T cells enriched from blood (not recorded which). The receptors shown here come from a man younger than 30 with acute COVID-19.

The rearrangement joins TRBV27 to TRBJ2-1, with TRBD2 matching over 10 bases. Per germline, CDR1 MNHEY and CDR2 SMNVEV (reference sequence). The CDR3 length is 17 residues. V trimming: 6 bases; J trimming: 5 bases; junction bases outside the gene matches: 13. The CDR3 region is CASRELIGLAGDNEQFF. The CDR3 DNA sequence: TGTGCCAGCAGGGAGCTTATAGGGCTAGCGGGAGACAATGAGCAGTTCTTC.

A word on this clone: The junction shows a germline mismatch at one end, possibly a read error. The chain recombines TRBV7-7 with TRBJ2-1, with 10 positions matching TRBD2. Germline V CDR1 and CDR2: SSHAT, FNYEAQ (reference sequence). CDR3 length: 17 amino acids. CDR3: CASSLDPGTSANNEQFF. CDR3 nucleotides: TGTGCTAGCAGCTTAGATCCCGGGACTAGCGCCAACAATGAGCAGTTCTTC.

This clone was observed a single time. This chain uses TRBV5-1 with TRBJ1-5, with 9 bases matching TRBD1. Germline trimming cut 3 bases from V and 1 base from J; bases unmatched to any gene: 23. The germline V gene encodes CDR1 SGHRS and CDR2 YFSETQ. This CDR3 contains 22 residues. The CDR3: CASSCRHIRPGTGLCSNQPQHF. CDR3 bases: TGCGCCAGCAGCTGTAGACACATTCGTCCCGGGACAGGGCTATGCAGCAATCAGCCCCAGCATTTT.

V is TRBV27 and J is TRBJ1-2; 9 positions agree with TRBD1. Unmatched junction bases numbered 5, after V lost 4 bases and J lost 5 bases. CDR3 length: 14 residues. Germline CDR1 and CDR2: MNHEY and SMNVEV (reference sequence). CDR3 sequence: CASSSRTGAYGYTF. As DNA, the CDR3 is TGTGCCAGCAGTTCCAGGACAGGGGCTTATGGCTACACCTTC.

This rearrangement joins TRBV30 to TRBJ1-2; possible D gene TRBD1, 6 bases. Trimming took off 5 bases at V and 4 bases at J, with 11 bases between the two ends. Germline assignment: CDR1 GTSNPN and CDR2 SVGIG (reference sequence). CDR3 size: 12 residues. CDR3 in DNA: TGTGCCTGGGAACAGGGATCCTATGGCTACACCTTC. Protein: CAWEQGSYGYTF.

The rearrangement uses TRBV28 and TRBJ1-1, with no clear D. Trimming stripped 7 bases from V and 4 bases from J, with 16 bases between. The CDR3 runs to 14 residues. Germline CDR1 reads MDHEN; CDR2 reads SYDVKM. CDR3 amino acids: CASIYGGLGTEAFF. The CDR3 bases are TGTGCCAGCATCTACGGAGGGTTGGGCACTGAAGCTTTCTTT.

The genes are TRBV12-5 and TRBJ1-1; D is possibly TRBD1 (5 bases). Germline-derived CDR1 and CDR2 are LGHNT and FRNRAP. This CDR3 has 15 residues. Trimming removed 5 bases at V and 8 bases at J, with 21 bases between. For the CDR3, the DNA is TGTGCTAGTGGTCAGACAGCATATCGGAACGTGGAAGCTTTCTTT. Residues: CASGQTAYRNVEAFF.

This sequence joins TRBV7-3 and TRBJ2-1, with D unclear. CDR1 SGHTA and CDR2 FQGTGA come from the germline V gene. This CDR3 has 12 amino acids. Trimming stripped 2 bases from V and 6 bases from J, with 5 bases between. This CDR3 is CASSLGSNEQFF. In nucleotides, the CDR3 is TGTGCCAGCAGCTTAGGCTCCAATGAGCAGTTCTTC. The whole variable domain, remainder taken from reference TRBV7-3 and TRBJ2-1, is GAGVSQTPSNKVTEKGKYVELRCDPISGHTALYWYRQSLGQGPEFLIYFQGTGAADDSGLPNDRFFAVRPEGSVSTLKIQRTERGDSAVYLCASSLGSNEQFFGPGTRLTVL.

The chain employs TRBV28 and TRBJ2-6, with TRBD1 identical over 8 bases. The CDR3 sequence is 17 residues long. Germline V gene data show CDR1 as MDHEN and CDR2 as SYDVKM. Unmatched junction bases numbered 6, after V lost 3 bases and J lost 2 bases. DNA of the CDR3: TGTGCCAGCAGTTTGGGGCAGGGGGCGCCTGGGGCCAACGTCCTGACTTTC. Its protein product is CASSLGQGAPGANVLTF.

This rearrangement joins TRBV11-2 to TRBJ1-2; D is unclear. The CDR3 runs to 14 residues. The V and J ends lost 4 bases and 8 bases respectively, with 17 bases between them. The germline V gene has CDR1 SGHAT and CDR2 FQNNGV. DNA for the CDR3: TGTGCCAGCAGCTCTTGGTCCGATCGGGGAGGCTACACCTTC. Encoded protein: CASSSWSDRGGYTF.

J is TRBJ2-7 and V is TRBV5-1; D might be TRBD2 (5 bases). V was clipped by 0 bases and J by 0 bases, with 10 bases between them. The CDR3 has 15 residues. Looked up from germline, CDR1 is SGHRS and CDR2 is YFSETQ. The CDR3 bases are TGCGCCAGCAGCTTGGGATCCGGGAACTCCTACGAGCAGTACTTC. It is translated as CASSLGSGNSYEQYF.

The chain couples TRBV2 to TRBJ2-7, with D unresolved. Trimming took 6 bases from V and 6 from J, leaving 6 bases between them. Germline CDR1 SNHLY, CDR2 FYNNEI. This CDR3 contains 10 residues. CDR3 coding DNA: TGTGCCAGCAGCTACGCCGAGCAGTACTTC. As protein: CASSYAEQYF.